This T cell receptor beta chain was obtained from a study of T cells in Graves' hyperthyroidism and ophthalmopathy. Authors of the study amplified TCR beta CDR3 regions from RNA transcripts. First-round RT-PCR with HTBI primers amplified the TCR CDR3 region. TCRdb processed the multiplex PCR reads anew with MiXCR; each CDR3 protein has one entry. The table records approximately 380,000 distinct CDR3 sequences, around 18% of them present only once. This clonotype came up many times. V was cut by 5 bases and J by 5 bases, with 18 bases left in between. The length of the CDR3 is 15 residues. The germline CDR1 and CDR2 sequences are LGHDT and YNNKEL (reference sequence). The study included ophthalmopathy patients with Clinical Activity Score at least 3, NOSPECS grade at least 4 and duration under 3 months. The diagnostic basis comprised clinical symptoms, serum thyroxine and TRAb, thyroid ultrasound and orbital computed tomography.

The chain links TRBV3-1 to TRBJ2-5; D possibly corresponds to TRBD1 (5 bases). This clonotype was obtained from a young man with Graves' ophthalmopathy. Source material: blood. CDR3 in amino acids: CASSGTQDVQETQYF. Here the CDR3 DNA reads TGTGCCAGCAGCGGAACACAGGACGTCCAGGAGACCCAGTACTTC.